The present T cell receptor (beta chain) was sequenced within a study of T cell responses to AZD1222 COVID-19 vaccine. The assay was immunoSEQ multiplex PCR, and TCRdb's table has in-frame clones only and misses some. The table has over 100,000 clones, more than 75% seen once; the top ten hold about a fifth. The CDR3 contains 12 residues. J lost 6 bases, V lost 4 bases, and 3 bases had no gene match. Germline CDR1 reads SGDLS; CDR2 reads YYNGEE. This clone appeared a few times. The clonotype comes from an adult in good health. The sample in question was peripheral blood, obtained on day 0 of AZD1222 vaccination. The chain joins TRBV9 to TRBJ2-5; 7 positions agree with TRBD1. CDR3 nucleotide sequence: TGTGCCAGCAGCTCAGGGGGACAGACCCAGTACTTC. It translates to CASSSGGQTQYF.